This T cell receptor beta chain was sequenced during a study of blood T cell repertoires in COVID-19. In the study overall: PBMCs, B-cell-depleted T cells, or T cells were the source of the cDNA or gDNA that made up the material.

The data were produced by immunoSEQ multiplex PCR, yet TCRdb's version contains in-frame clones alone and is incomplete. The table records over 200,000 clones, less than 90% of them present only once. The CDR3 totals 15 residues. Germline CDR1 SQVTM, CDR2 ANQGSEA. Losses at the gene ends were 4 bases for V and 2 bases for J; bases not matched to a gene: 5. This clonotype was sampled from a woman aged 50 to 65 in a cohort exposed to, infected with or recovered from COVID-19 (not recorded which). The sequenced sample was PBMCs or T cells enriched from blood (not recorded which). The rearrangement joins TRBV29-1 to TRBJ2-5; 12 positions agree with TRBD2. The CDR3 bases are TGCAGCGTTGCTGGACTAGCGGGGATTCAAGAGACCCAGTACTTC. Translating gives CSVAGLAGIQETQYF.